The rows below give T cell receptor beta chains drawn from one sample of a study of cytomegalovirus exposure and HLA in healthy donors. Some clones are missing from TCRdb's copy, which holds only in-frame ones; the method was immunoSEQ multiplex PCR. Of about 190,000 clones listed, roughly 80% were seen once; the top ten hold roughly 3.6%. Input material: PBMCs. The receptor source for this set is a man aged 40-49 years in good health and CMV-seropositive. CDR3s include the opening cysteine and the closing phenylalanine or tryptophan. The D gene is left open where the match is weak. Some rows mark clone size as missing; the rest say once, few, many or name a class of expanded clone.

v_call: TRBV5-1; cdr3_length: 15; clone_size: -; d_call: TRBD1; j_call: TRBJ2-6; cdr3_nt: TGCGCCAGCAGCCTAGGGACAGCTGGGGCCAACGTCCTGACTTTC; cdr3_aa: CASSLGTAGANVLTF
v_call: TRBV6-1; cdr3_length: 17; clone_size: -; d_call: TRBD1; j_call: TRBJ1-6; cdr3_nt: TGTGCCAGCAGTGGGACAGGAATCTATCTCACGGGCGCACCCCTCCACTTT; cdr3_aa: CASSGTGIYLTGAPLHF
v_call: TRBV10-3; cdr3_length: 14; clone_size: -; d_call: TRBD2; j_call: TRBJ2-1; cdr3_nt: TGTGCCATCAATAGCGGGGAGGCCTACAATGAGCAGTTCTTC; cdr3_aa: CAINSGEAYNEQFF
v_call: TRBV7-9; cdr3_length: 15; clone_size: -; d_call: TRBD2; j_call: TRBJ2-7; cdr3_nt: TGTGCCAGCAGCCCGGCGGCTAGCGGCATGTTGGAGCAGTACTTC; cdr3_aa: CASSPAASGMLEQYF
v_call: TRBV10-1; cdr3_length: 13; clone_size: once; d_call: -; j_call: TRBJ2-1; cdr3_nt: TGCGCCAGCAGTTTCGGTAGCGGAGGTGAGCAGTTCTTC; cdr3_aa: CASSFGSGGEQFF
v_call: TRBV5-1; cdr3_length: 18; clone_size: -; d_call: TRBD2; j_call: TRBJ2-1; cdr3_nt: TGCGCCAGCAGCTTACGGACTAGCGGGAGGCCCCCCTACAATGAGCAGTTCTTC; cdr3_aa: CASSLRTSGRPPYNEQFF
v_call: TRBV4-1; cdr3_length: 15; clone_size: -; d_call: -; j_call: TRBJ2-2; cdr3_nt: TGCGCCAGCAGCCAATTTGGGGCGCCCACCGGGGAGCTGTTTTTT; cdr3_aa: CASSQFGAPTGELFF
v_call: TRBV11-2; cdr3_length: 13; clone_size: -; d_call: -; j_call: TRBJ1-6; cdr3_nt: TGTGCCAGCAGAGGGGGGGCGAGTTCACCCCTCCACTTT; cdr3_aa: CASRGGASSPLHF
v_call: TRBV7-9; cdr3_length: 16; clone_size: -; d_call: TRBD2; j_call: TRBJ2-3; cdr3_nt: TGTGCCAGTACCCCTAACCAGCGGGGGGGTACAGATACGCAGTATTTT; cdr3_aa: CASTPNQRGGTDTQYF
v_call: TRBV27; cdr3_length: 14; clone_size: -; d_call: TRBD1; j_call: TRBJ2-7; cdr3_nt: TGTGCCAGCAGACCCCCGACAGGGTGGTCCGAGCAGTACTTC; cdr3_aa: CASRPPTGWSEQYF
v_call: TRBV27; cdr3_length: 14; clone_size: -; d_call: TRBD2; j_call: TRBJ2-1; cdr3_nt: TGTGCCAGCAGTCGGGGAGGGGAGCGGAATGAGCAGTTCTTC; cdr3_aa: CASSRGGERNEQFF
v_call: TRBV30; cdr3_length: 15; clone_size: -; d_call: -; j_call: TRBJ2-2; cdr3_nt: TGTGCCTGGACCCCGGCTAGCAGGAACACCGGGGAGCTGTTTTTT; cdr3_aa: CAWTPASRNTGELFF
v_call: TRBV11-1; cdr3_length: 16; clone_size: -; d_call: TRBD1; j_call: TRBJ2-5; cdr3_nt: TGTGCCAGCAGCATATCCTACAGGGGGCGTGGGGAGACCCAGTACTTC; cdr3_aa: CASSISYRGRGETQYF
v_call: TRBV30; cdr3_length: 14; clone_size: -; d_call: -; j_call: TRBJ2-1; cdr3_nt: TGTGCCTGGAGTCCCTACAGTACGTACAATGAGCAGTTCTTC; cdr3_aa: CAWSPYSTYNEQFF
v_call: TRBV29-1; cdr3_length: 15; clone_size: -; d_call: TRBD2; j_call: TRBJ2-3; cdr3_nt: TGCAGCGTCCCTCTAGCGGGAGGGCCCCCAGATACGCAGTATTTT; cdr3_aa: CSVPLAGGPPDTQYF
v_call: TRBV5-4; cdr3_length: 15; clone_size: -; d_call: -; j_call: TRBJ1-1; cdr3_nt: TGTGCCAGCAGCTCTGGGTGGGGGGTGAACACTGAAGCTTTCTTT; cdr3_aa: CASSSGWGVNTEAFF
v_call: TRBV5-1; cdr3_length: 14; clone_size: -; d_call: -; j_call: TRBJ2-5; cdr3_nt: TGCGCCAGCAGCTTGGATACCGCCCAAGAGATCCAGTACTTC; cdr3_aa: CASSLDTAQEIQYF
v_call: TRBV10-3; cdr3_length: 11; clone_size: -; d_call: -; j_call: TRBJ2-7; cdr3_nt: TGTGCCATCAGTACATTCGACGAGCAGTACTTC; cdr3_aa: CAISTFDEQYF
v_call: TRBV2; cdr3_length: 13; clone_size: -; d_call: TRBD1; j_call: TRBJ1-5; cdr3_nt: TGTGCCAGCATGCGGACAGGGAATCAGCCCCAGCATTTT; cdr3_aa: CASMRTGNQPQHF